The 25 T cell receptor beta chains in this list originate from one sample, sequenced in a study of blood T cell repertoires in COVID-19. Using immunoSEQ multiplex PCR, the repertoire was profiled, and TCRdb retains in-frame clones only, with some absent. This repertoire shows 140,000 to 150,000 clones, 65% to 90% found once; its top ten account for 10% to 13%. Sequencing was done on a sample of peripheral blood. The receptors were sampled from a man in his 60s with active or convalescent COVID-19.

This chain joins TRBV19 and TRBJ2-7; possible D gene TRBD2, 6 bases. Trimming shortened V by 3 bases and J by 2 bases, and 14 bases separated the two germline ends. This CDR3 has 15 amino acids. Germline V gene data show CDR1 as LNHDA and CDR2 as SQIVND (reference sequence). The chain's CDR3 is CASSMMGGPTYEQYV. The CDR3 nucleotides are TGTGCCAGTAGTATGATGGGGGGTCCTACCTACGAGCAGTACGTC.

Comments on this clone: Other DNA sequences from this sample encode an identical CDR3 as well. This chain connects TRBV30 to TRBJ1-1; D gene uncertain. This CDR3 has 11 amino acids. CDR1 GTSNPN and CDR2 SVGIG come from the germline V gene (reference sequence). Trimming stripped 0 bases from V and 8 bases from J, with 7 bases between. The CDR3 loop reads CAWSVLSEAFF. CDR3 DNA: TGTGCCTGGAGTGTACTATCCGAAGCTTTCTTT.

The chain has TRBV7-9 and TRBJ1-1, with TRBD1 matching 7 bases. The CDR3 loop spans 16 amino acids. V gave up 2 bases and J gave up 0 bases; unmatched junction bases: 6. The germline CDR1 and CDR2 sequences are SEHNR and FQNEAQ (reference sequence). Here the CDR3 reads CASSLRGQTMNTEAFF. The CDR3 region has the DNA TGTGCCAGCAGCTTAAGGGGACAGACCATGAACACTGAAGCTTTCTTT. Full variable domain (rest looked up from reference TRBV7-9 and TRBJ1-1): DTGVSQNPRHKITKRGQNVTFRCDPISEHNRLYWYRQTLGQGPEFLTYFQNEAQLEKSRLLSDRFSAERPKGSFSTLEIQRTEQGDSAMYLCASSLRGQTMNTEAFFGQGTRLTVV.

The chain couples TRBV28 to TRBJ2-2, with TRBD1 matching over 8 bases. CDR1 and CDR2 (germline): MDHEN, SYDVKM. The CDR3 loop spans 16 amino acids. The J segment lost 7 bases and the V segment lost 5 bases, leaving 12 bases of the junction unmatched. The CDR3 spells CASSDPGGARGGELFF. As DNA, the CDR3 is TGTGCCAGCAGTGACCCAGGGGGCGCGAGAGGCGGGGAGCTGTTTTTT.

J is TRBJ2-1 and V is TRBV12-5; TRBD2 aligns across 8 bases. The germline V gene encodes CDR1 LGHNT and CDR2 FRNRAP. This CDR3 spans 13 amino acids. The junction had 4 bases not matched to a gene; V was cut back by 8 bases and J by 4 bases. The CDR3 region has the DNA TGTGCTAGTATCCGGGAGGGTTACAATGAGCAGTTCTTC. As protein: CASIREGYNEQFF.

CDR3 sequence: CASSQAVPTDTQYF. CDR3 sequence (DNA): TGCGCCAGCAGCCAAGCGGTGCCCACAGATACGCAGTATTTT. The chain has TRBV4-1 and TRBJ2-3; D is unresolved. The CDR3 extends over 14 amino acids. V gave up 1 base and J gave up 2 bases, with 7 bases separating them. CDR1 and CDR2 from the germline V gene are MGHRA and YSYEKL.

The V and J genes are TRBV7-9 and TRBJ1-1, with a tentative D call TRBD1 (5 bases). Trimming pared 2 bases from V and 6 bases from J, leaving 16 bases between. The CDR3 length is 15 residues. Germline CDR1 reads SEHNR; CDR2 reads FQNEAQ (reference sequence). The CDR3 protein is CASSLSPGIFAEAFF. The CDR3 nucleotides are TGTGCCAGCAGCTTAAGCCCAGGGATTTTCGCTGAAGCTTTCTTT.

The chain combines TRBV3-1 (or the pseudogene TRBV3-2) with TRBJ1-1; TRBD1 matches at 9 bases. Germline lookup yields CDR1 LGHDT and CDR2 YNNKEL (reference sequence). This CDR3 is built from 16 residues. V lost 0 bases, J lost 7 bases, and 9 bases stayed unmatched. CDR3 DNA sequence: TGTGCCAGCAGCCAAGAAGGGACAGGGAGGTTGTTTGAAGCTTTCTTT. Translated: CASSQEGTGRLFEAFF.

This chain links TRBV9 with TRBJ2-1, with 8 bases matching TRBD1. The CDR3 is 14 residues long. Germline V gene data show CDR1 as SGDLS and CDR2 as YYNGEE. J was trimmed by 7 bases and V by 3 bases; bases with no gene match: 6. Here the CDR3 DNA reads TGTGCCAGCAGCGGCGGACAGGGTAAGAATGAGCAGTTCTTC. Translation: CASSGGQGKNEQFF.

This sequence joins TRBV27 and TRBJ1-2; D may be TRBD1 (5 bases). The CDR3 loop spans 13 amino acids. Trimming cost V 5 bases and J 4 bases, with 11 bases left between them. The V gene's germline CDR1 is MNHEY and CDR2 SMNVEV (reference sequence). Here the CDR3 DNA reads TGTGCCAGCAGTATCGACAGACGCTATGGCTACACCTTC. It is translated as CASSIDRRYGYTF.

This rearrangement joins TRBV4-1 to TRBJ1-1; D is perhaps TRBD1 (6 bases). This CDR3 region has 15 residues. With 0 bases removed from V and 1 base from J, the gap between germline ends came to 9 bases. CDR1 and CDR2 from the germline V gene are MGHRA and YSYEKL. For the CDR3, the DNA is TGCGCCAGCAGCCAAGATGGGACATGGAACACTGAAGCTTTCTTT. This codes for CASSQDGTWNTEAFF.

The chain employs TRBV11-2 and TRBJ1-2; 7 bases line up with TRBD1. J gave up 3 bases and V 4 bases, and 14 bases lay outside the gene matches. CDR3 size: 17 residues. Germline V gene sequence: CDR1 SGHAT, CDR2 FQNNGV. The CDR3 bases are TGTGCCAGCAGCTACGGGACAGCTCGACGACTTCACTATGGCTACACCTTC. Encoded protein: CASSYGTARRLHYGYTF.

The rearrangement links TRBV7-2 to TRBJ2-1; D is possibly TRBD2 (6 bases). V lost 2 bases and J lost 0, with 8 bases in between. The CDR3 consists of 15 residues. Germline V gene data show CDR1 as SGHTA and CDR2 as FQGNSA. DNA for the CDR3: TGTGCCAGCAGCTTATCCGGGAGCTCCTACAATGAGCAGTTCTTC. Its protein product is CASSLSGSSYNEQFF. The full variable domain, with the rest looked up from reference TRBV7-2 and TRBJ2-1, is GAGVSQSPSNKVTEKGKDVELRCDPISGHTALYWYRQSLGQGLEFLIYFQGNSAPDKSGLPSDRFSAERTGGSVSTLTIQRTQQEDSAVYLCASSLSGSSYNEQFFGPGTRLTVL.

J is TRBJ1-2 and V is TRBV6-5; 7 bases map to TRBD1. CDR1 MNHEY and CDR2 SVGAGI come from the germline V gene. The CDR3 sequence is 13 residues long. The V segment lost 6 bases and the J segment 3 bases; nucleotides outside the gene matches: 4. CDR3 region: CASRSQGDYGYTF. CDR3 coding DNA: TGTGCCAGCAGAAGCCAGGGGGACTATGGCTACACCTTC.

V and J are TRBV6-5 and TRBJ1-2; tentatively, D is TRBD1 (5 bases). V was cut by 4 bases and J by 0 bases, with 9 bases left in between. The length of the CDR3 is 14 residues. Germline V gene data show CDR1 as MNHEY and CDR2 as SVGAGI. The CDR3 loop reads CASSSQVSNYGYTF. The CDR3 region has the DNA TGTGCCAGCAGTTCACAGGTGTCTAACTATGGCTACACCTTC.

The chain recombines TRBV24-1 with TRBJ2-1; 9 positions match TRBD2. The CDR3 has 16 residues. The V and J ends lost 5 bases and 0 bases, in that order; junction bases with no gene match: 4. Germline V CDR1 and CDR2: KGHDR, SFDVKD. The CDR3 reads CATSGNSGSSYNEQFF. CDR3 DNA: TGTGCCACCAGTGGAAATAGCGGGAGCTCCTACAATGAGCAGTTCTTC.

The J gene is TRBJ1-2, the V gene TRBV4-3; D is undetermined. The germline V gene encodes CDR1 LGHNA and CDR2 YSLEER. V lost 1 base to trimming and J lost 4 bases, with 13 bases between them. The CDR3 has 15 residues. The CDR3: CASSQAIGEGYGYTF. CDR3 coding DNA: TGCGCCAGCAGCCAAGCTATCGGGGAGGGCTATGGCTACACCTTC.

CDR3 region: CASSLGSLNQPQHF. In nucleotides, the CDR3 is TGTGCCAGCAGCTTAGGTTCACTAAATCAGCCCCAGCATTTT. This sequence joins TRBV7-2 and TRBJ1-5; D gene uncertain. The CDR3 has 14 amino acids. Looked up from germline, CDR1 is SGHTA and CDR2 is FQGNSA. Between the trimmed V and J ends, which lost 1 base and 4 bases, there was a span of 8 bases.

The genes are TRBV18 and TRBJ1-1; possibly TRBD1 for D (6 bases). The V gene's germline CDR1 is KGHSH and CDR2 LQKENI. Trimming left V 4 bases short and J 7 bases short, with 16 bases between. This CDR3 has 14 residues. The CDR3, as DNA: TGTGCCAGCTCACAGAGCACAGGGATTGTTGAAGCTTTCTTT. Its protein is CASSQSTGIVEAFF.

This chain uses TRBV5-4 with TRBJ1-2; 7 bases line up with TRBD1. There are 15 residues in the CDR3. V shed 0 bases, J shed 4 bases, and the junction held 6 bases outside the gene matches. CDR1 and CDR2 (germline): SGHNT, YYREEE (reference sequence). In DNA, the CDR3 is TGTGCCAGCAGCTTGGTAGGGGGCGGTGGCTATGGCTACACCTTC. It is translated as CASSLVGGGGYGYTF.

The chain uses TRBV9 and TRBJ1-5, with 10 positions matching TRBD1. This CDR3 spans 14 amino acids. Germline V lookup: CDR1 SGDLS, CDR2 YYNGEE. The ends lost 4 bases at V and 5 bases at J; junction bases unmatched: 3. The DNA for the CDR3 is TGTGCCAGCAGCCTCGGACAGGGGGATCAGCCCCAGCATTTT. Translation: CASSLGQGDQPQHF.

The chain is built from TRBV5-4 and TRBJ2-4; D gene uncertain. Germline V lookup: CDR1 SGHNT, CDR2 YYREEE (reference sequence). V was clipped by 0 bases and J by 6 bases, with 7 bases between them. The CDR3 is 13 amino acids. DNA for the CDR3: TGTGCCAGCAGCTTGGCAGGAAGAAACATTCAGTACTTC. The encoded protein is CASSLAGRNIQYF.

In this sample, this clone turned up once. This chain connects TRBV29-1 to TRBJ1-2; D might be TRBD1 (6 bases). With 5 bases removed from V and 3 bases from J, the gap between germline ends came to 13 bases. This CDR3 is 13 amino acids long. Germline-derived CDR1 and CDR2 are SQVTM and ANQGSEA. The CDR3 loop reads CSVPQGHYYGYTF. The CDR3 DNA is TGCAGCGTTCCTCAGGGACACTACTATGGCTACACCTTC.

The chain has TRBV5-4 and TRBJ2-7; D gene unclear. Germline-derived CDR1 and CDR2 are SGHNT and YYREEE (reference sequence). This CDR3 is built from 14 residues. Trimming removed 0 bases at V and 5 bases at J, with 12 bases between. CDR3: CASSLAGSVHEQYF. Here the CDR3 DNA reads TGTGCCAGCAGCTTGGCCGGGTCAGTCCACGAGCAGTACTTC.

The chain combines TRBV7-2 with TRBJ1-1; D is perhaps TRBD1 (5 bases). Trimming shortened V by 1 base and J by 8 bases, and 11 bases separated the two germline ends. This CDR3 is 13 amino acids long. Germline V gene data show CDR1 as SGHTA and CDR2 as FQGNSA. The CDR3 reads CASSLGQPREAFF. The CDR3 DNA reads TGTGCCAGCAGCTTAGGACAGCCAAGGGAAGCTTTCTTT.